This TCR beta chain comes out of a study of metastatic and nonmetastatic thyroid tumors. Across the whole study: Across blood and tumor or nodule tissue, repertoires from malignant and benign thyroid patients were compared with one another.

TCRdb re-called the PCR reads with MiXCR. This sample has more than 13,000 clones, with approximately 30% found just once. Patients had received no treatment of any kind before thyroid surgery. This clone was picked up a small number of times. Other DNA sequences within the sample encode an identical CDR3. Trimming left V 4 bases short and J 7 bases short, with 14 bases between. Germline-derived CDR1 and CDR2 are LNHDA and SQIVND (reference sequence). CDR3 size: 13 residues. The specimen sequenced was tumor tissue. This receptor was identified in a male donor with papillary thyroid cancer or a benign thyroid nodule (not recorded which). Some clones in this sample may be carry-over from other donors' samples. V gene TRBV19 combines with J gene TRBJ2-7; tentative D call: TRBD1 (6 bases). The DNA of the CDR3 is TGTGCCAGTAGTAACGGACAGAGGGGAGAGCAGTACTTC. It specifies CASSNGQRGEQYF.